These 17 T cell receptor beta chains share one sample of origin, sequenced in a study of blood T cells in healthy people across ages. A second roughly 6 to 12 cycle PCR used barcoded and J-beta primers. TCRdb itself ran the 5' RACE reads through MiXCR, one entry per CDR3 protein. The table has about 640,000 distinct CDR3 sequences, approximately 59% seen once. The sequenced material came from blood. The receptors here all came from a man aged 55-75 years in good health.

This clonotype was counted only a few times. The chain combines TRBV3-1 with TRBJ1-5; a possible D gene is TRBD1 (5 bases). This CDR3 is built from 13 residues. Germline CDR1 and CDR2: LGHDT and YNNKEL (reference sequence). V was cut by 4 bases and J by 6 bases, with 10 bases left in between. The CDR3 sequence: CASSRDGGQPQHF. The CDR3 DNA is TGTGCCAGCAGCCGGGACGGGGGTCAGCCCCAGCATTTT.

This chain connects TRBV11-2 to TRBJ1-6, with a tentative D call TRBD1 (6 bases). The CDR3 length is 17 residues. Between the trimmed V and J ends, which lost 4 bases and 6 bases, there was a span of 19 bases. The germline V gene encodes CDR1 SGHAT and CDR2 FQNNGV. CDR3 residues: CASSSNIGQPGNSPLHF. The CDR3 nucleotides read TGTGCCAGCAGCTCGAACATCGGACAGCCCGGTAATTCACCCCTCCACTTT.

This clonotype turned up a few times. The chain joins TRBV6-2 or TRBV6-3 to TRBJ2-5, with 15 positions matching TRBD2. With 6 bases clipped from V and 0 bases from J, the junction kept 2 bases outside the gene matches. CDR3 length equals 16 residues. CDR1 and CDR2 (germline): MNHEY, SVGEGT. This chain's CDR3 is CASRGTSGGHQETQYF. The CDR3 nucleotides are TGTGCCAGCAGAGGGACTAGCGGGGGGCACCAAGAGACCCAGTACTTC.

This chain joins TRBV12-3 or TRBV12-4 and TRBJ2-5; D remains unclear. The CDR3 extends over 14 amino acids. Trimming pared 3 bases from V and 4 bases from J, leaving 12 bases between. This CDR3 reads CASSFITRAETQYF. The CDR3 DNA reads as TGTGCCAGCAGTTTTATTACCCGGGCAGAGACCCAGTACTTC.

The chain employs TRBV20-1 and TRBJ2-1; 7 bases map to TRBD2. The CDR3 covers 15 residues. V lost 0 bases to trimming and J lost 8 bases; unmatched junction nucleotides: 10. Per germline, CDR1 DFQATT and CDR2 SNEGSKA (reference sequence). The CDR3 reads CSARDRNSGSYEQFF. The CDR3 DNA is TGCAGTGCTAGAGATAGGAATAGCGGGTCTTATGAGCAGTTCTTC.

This clonotype was counted between two and nine times. CDR3 nucleotide sequence: TGCAGTGCTCGACAGGGGGACACTGAAGCTTTCTTT. This codes for CSARQGDTEAFF. This rearrangement joins TRBV29-1 to TRBJ1-1, with 9 bases fitting TRBD1. Germline V CDR1 and CDR2: SQVTM, ANQGSEA. The CDR3 loop spans 12 amino acids.

V and J are TRBV12-3 or TRBV12-4 and TRBJ2-1; a possible D gene is TRBD1 (6 bases). This CDR3 is 16 amino acids long. Trimming pared 8 bases from V and 5 bases from J, leaving 22 bases between. This CDR3 reads CASGAPGHRINNEQFF. The CDR3 bases are TGTGCCAGCGGGGCTCCGGGACACAGAATCAACAATGAGCAGTTCTTC.

The gene calls are TRBV20-1 and TRBJ1-6, with 7 nucleotides matching TRBD1. CDR1 DFQATT and CDR2 SNEGSKA come from the germline V gene (reference sequence). Unmatched junction bases numbered 6, after V lost 5 bases and J lost 2 bases. The CDR3 is 15 amino acids. This chain's CDR3 is CSAHTGVAYNSPLHF. The CDR3 nucleotides read TGCAGTGCTCACACAGGGGTCGCCTATAATTCACCCCTCCACTTT.

The rearrangement uses TRBV5-1 and TRBJ2-1; no definite D call. V lost 5 bases and J 7 bases, leaving 19 bases between the germline ends. The CDR3 covers 15 residues. Per germline, CDR1 SGHRS and CDR2 YFSETQ. The CDR3 protein is CASSSIAPTLNEQFF. For the CDR3, the DNA is TGCGCCAGCAGTAGCATAGCCCCCACTTTGAATGAGCAGTTCTTC.

There are a few counts of this clonotype. The chain uses TRBV27 and TRBJ2-5; 9 positions match TRBD2. CDR1 is MNHEY and CDR2 is SMNVEV in the germline V gene (reference sequence). Unmatched junction bases numbered 7, after V lost 2 bases and J lost 3 bases. This CDR3 comprises 16 residues. CDR3 in DNA: TGTGCCAGCAGTTTAAACGGCGGGGGGGCCGAAGAGACCCAGTACTTC. This translates into CASSLNGGGAEETQYF.

This clonotype was seen only a few times. The V and J genes are TRBV13 and TRBJ2-3, with a weak D call TRBD1 (5 bases). V was cut by 6 bases and J by 6 bases, with 10 bases left in between. Germline CDR1 reads PRHDT; CDR2 reads FYEKMQ (reference sequence). This CDR3 spans 12 amino acids. CDR3 sequence: CASSQTGDTQYF. For the CDR3, the DNA is TGTGCCAGCAGTCAAACAGGTGATACGCAGTATTTT.

The chain has TRBV27 and TRBJ1-6, with a weak D call TRBD1 (6 bases). This CDR3 has 15 amino acids. The germline gives CDR1 MNHEY, CDR2 SMNVEV (reference sequence). Between the trimmed V and J ends, which lost 1 base and 10 bases, there was a span of 14 bases. The CDR3 DNA sequence: TGTGCCAGCAGTTTATTTGGGGGCAGTGTATCACCCCTCCACTTT. This codes for CASSLFGGSVSPLHF.

As regards this clonotype: One end of the junction fails to match germline, which may point to a read error. This chain uses TRBV12-3 or TRBV12-4 with TRBJ2-7; 7 bases are a match to TRBD1. This CDR3 has 15 amino acids. The CDR3 coding sequence is TGTGACAGCAGTCCACCCGGGACAGCTTCCTACGAGCAGTACTTC. Amino acids: CDSSPPGTASYEQYF.

This clonotype was detected only once. This chain connects TRBV5-5 to TRBJ2-7; a weak D match, TRBD2 (5 bases). V lost 2 bases to trimming and J lost 2 bases, with 11 bases between them. The CDR3 totals 14 residues. Germline CDR1 reads SGHKS; CDR2 reads YYEKEE (reference sequence). CDR3 bases: TGTGCCAGCAGCTTTGCCTCCGGGACCTACGAGCAGTACTTC. Its translation: CASSFASGTYEQYF.

This chain's CDR3 is CASSPGLTGTDTQYF. In nucleotides, the CDR3 is TGCGCCAGCAGCCCGGGACTGACAGGCACAGATACGCAGTATTTT. The chain carries TRBV5-1 and TRBJ2-3, with D possibly matching TRBD2 (6 bases). Germline V gives CDR1 SGHRS, CDR2 YFSETQ. Trimming removed 4 bases from V and 1 base from J, with 13 bases in between. The CDR3 totals 15 residues.

The V gene is TRBV6-1, the J gene TRBJ2-3, with D unresolved. CDR3 size: 14 residues. Germline values: CDR1 MNHNS, CDR2 SASEGT. Trimming left V 7 bases short and J 2 bases short, with 13 bases between. CDR3 coding DNA: TGTGCCAGCAAGGCCACGCCACTCACAGATACGCAGTATTTT. It encodes CASKATPLTDTQYF.

V is TRBV18 and J is TRBJ2-4; no definite D call. The J call may not be correct, given that the DNA end is closer to TRBJ2-5. Germline loops: CDR1 KGHSH, CDR2 LQKENI. The CDR3 is 13 amino acids. CDR3 region: CASSPFSEETQYF. CDR3 DNA sequence: TGTGCCAGCTCACCATTTTCAGAAGAGACCCAGTACTTC.